One and the same sample provided the 29 T cell receptor beta chains below, sequenced in a study of blood T cell repertoires in COVID-19. The data were produced by immunoSEQ multiplex PCR, yet TCRdb's version contains in-frame clones alone and is incomplete. Here the sample spans about 320,000 clones, about nine tenths being singletons. Sample: PBMCs or T cells enriched from blood (not recorded which). These receptor sequences come from a woman younger than 30 who had recovered from COVID-19.

The chain couples TRBV5-1 to TRBJ2-7; 7 nucleotides align to TRBD1. This CDR3 is 15 amino acids long. The germline V gene encodes CDR1 SGHRS and CDR2 YFSETQ. Germline trimming cut 0 bases from V and 3 bases from J; bases unmatched to any gene: 6. The CDR3 sequence is CASSLADRVGYEQYF. The CDR3 DNA sequence: TGCGCCAGCAGCTTGGCCGACAGGGTTGGCTACGAGCAGTACTTC. Full variable domain (missing parts from reference TRBV5-1 and TRBJ2-7): KAGVTQTPRYLIKTRGQQVTLSCSPISGHRSVSWYQQTPGQGLQFLFEYFSETQRNKGNFPGRFSGRQFSNSRSEMNVSTLELGDSALYLCASSLADRVGYEQYFGPGTRLTVT.

The J gene is TRBJ2-1, the V gene TRBV18, with TRBD2 matching 10 bases. V shed 6 bases, J shed 9 bases, and the junction held 14 bases outside the gene matches. There are 16 residues in the CDR3. Germline values: CDR1 KGHSH, CDR2 LQKENI. DNA for the CDR3: TGTGCCAGCTCGACGTCAGCGGGAGGGTCCAGCGGTGAGCAGTTCTTC. Encoded protein: CASSTSAGGSSGEQFF.

The rearrangement links TRBV19 to TRBJ1-1; unclear D gene. The CDR3 contains 12 residues. Trimming took off 3 bases at V and 9 bases at J, with 11 bases between the two ends. Germline V gives CDR1 LNHDA, CDR2 SQIVND (reference sequence). This CDR3 is CASSMETAQAFF. The CDR3 nucleotides read TGTGCCAGTAGTATGGAAACAGCCCAAGCTTTCTTT.

The genes are TRBV7-9 and TRBJ1-1; no definite D call. Germline loops: CDR1 SEHNR, CDR2 FQNEAQ (reference sequence). V lost 6 bases and J 1 base, leaving 9 bases between the germline ends. The CDR3 has 13 residues. The DNA of the CDR3 is TGTGCCAGCAGGTATCAGAAGAACACTGAAGCTTTCTTT. Translation: CASRYQKNTEAFF.

This clone appeared once. The chain carries TRBV7-7 and TRBJ2-7; no clear D gene. In germline, CDR1 is SSHAT, CDR2 FNYEAQ (reference sequence). The length of the CDR3 is 13 residues. CDR3 in amino acids: CASPLGDSYEQYF. The CDR3 bases are TGTGCTAGCCCCCTGGGCGACTCCTACGAGCAGTACTTC.

The chain carries TRBV5-1 and TRBJ1-1, with a weak D call TRBD1 (5 bases). The V gene's germline CDR1 is SGHRS and CDR2 YFSETQ. The length of the CDR3 is 15 residues. V was cut by 0 bases and J by 2 bases, with 11 bases left in between. Here the CDR3 DNA reads TGCGCCAGCAGCTTGGCCCCAGGGCTAAACACTGAAGCTTTCTTT. It yields the protein CASSLAPGLNTEAFF.

In its sample, this clone was seen many times. The genes are TRBV7-9 and TRBJ1-2, with a possible D match to TRBD1 (6 bases). Germline values: CDR1 SEHNR, CDR2 FQNEAQ (reference sequence). V dropped 5 bases and J dropped 8 bases, with 18 bases sitting between them. The CDR3 extends over 14 amino acids. The CDR3 bases are TGTGCCAGCAGCCATATCGACAGGATGGACGGCTACACCTTC. The encoded protein is CASSHIDRMDGYTF.

V usage is TRBV7-9 and J usage is TRBJ2-2, with 7 bases aligning to TRBD1. The CDR3 runs 17 residues. With V trimmed by 5 bases and J by 2 bases, 11 bases remained unmatched. From germline, CDR1 is SEHNR and CDR2 FQNEAQ (reference sequence). The CDR3 DNA is TGTGCCAGCAGCCGAAACCCGGGACAGCCTAACACCGGGGAGCTGTTTTTT. Residues: CASSRNPGQPNTGELFF.

J is TRBJ1-2 and V is TRBV5-1, with D possibly TRBD1 on 6 matching bases. Germline values: CDR1 SGHRS, CDR2 YFSETQ. Trimming pared 4 bases from V and 6 bases from J, leaving 13 bases between. The CDR3 runs 13 residues. DNA for the CDR3: TGCGCCAGCAGCGTACAGGGAGGGGATGGCTACACCTTC. It specifies CASSVQGGDGYTF.

The CDR3 sequence is CASPSGIGYTF. CDR3 bases: TGTGCCAGTCCGTCCGGTATAGGCTACACCTTC. This chain uses TRBV2 with TRBJ1-2; D remains ambiguous. This CDR3 has 11 residues. The V and J ends lost 9 bases and 8 bases respectively, with 13 bases between them. Germline V CDR1 and CDR2: SNHLY, FYNNEI.

The sample holds one count of this clone. The CDR3 coding sequence is TGTGCCAGCAGCCCCGTCCCGGGACAGGGAACCAACACTGAAGCTTTCTTT. Translated, it gives CASSPVPGQGTNTEAFF. This chain uses TRBV3-1 (or the pseudogene TRBV3-2) with TRBJ1-1, with 9 bases identical to TRBD1. This CDR3 spans 17 amino acids. V dropped 4 bases and J dropped 2; count of bases not matched to a gene: 11. Germline-derived CDR1 and CDR2 are LGHDT and YNNKEL (reference sequence).

This clone appeared a single time. CDR3 in amino acids: CASSLLGQGAETQYF. CDR3 DNA: TGTGCCAGCAGCTTATTGGGGCAGGGGGCCGAGACCCAGTACTTC. The rearrangement joins TRBV7-3 to TRBJ2-5, with 8 bases fitting TRBD1. From germline, CDR1 is SGHTA and CDR2 FQGTGA. The CDR3 contains 15 residues. The V segment lost 2 bases and the J segment 5 bases; nucleotides outside the gene matches: 7.

The chain carries TRBV19 and TRBJ1-2; 8 bases match TRBD1. Per the germline V gene, CDR1 is LNHDA and CDR2 is SQIVND (reference sequence). Trimming at V came to 5 bases and at J to 4 bases, leaving 9 bases not matched to a gene. CDR3 size: 15 residues. The chain's CDR3 is CASSPGQGSGYGYTF. In DNA, the CDR3 is TGTGCCAGTAGTCCAGGACAGGGAAGCGGCTATGGCTACACCTTC. The entire variable domain, with the rest obtained from reference TRBV19 and TRBJ1-2, is as follows: DGGITQSPKYLFRKEGQNVTLSCEQNLNHDAMYWYRQDPGQGLRLIYYSQIVNDFQKGDIAEGYSVSREKKESFPLTVTSAQKNPTAFYLCASSPGQGSGYGYTFGSGTRLTVV.

The CDR3 DNA sequence: TGCGCCAGCAGCTTGTGGGCCGCTTGGGAGCAGTACTTC. It translates to CASSLWAAWEQYF. The chain recombines TRBV5-1 with TRBJ2-7; D gene ambiguous. Trimming took 1 base from V and 7 from J, leaving 12 bases between them. This CDR3 spans 13 amino acids. The germline gives CDR1 SGHRS, CDR2 YFSETQ.

This chain joins TRBV18 and TRBJ1-5; TRBD1 matches 10 bases. Trimming removed 5 bases from V and 2 bases from J; junction bases left unmatched: 0. Per germline, CDR1 KGHSH and CDR2 LQKENI. There are 14 residues in the CDR3. The CDR3 here is CASSGTGGNQPQHF. The CDR3 DNA reads TGTGCCAGCTCAGGGACAGGGGGCAATCAGCCCCAGCATTTT.

The gene calls are TRBV29-1 and TRBJ2-2; 11 positions agree with TRBD1. Germline assignment: CDR1 SQVTM and CDR2 ANQGSEA. This CDR3 is built from 14 residues. V shed 4 bases and J 6 bases; nucleotides not matched to a gene: 4. CDR3 in amino acids: CSVGTGGLSGELFF. The CDR3 DNA sequence: TGCAGCGTTGGGACAGGGGGCCTATCCGGGGAGCTGTTTTTT.

This clone was observed a single time. The gene calls are TRBV16 and TRBJ1-2, with 7 positions matching TRBD1. CDR3 size: 18 residues. V gave up 0 bases and J gave up 1 base; unmatched junction bases: 11. Germline CDR1 reads KGHSY; CDR2 reads FQNENV. Written as DNA, the CDR3 is TGTGCCAGCAGCCAATCTTTTAAGACAGGGTCTGTTAACTATGGCTACACCTTC. Protein: CASSQSFKTGSVNYGYTF.

The genes are TRBV2 and TRBJ2-7; the match to TRBD1 covers 9 bases. With V trimmed by 5 bases and J by 5 bases, 7 bases remained unmatched. Germline assignment: CDR1 SNHLY and CDR2 FYNNEI. This CDR3 region has 14 residues. The CDR3 protein is CASSTRDRVDEQYF. CDR3 nucleotide sequence: TGTGCCAGCAGTACCCGGGACAGGGTGGACGAGCAGTACTTC.

The chain joins TRBV24-1 to TRBJ1-1; D is possibly TRBD1 (6 bases). The CDR3 sequence is 14 residues long. V lost 0 bases, J lost 4 bases, and 8 bases lay in between. Per the germline V gene, CDR1 is KGHDR and CDR2 is SFDVKD. CDR3 amino acids: CATSDLQGSTEAFF. The CDR3 DNA reads as TGTGCCACCAGTGATTTGCAGGGGAGCACTGAAGCTTTCTTT.

The CDR3 DNA is TGCGCCAGCGGAAGGACAGGGAGGACAGATACGCAGTATTTT. Encoded protein: CASGRTGRTDTQYF. The V call is TRBV5-1, the J call TRBJ2-3, with 8 bases that match TRBD1. V lost 7 bases, J lost 3 bases, and 7 bases stayed unmatched. There are 14 residues in the CDR3. The germline V gene has CDR1 SGHRS and CDR2 YFSETQ.

This chain uses TRBV18 with TRBJ2-3; D is unclear. The CDR3 is made up of 14 amino acids. V was pared by 0 bases and J by 3 bases, with 7 bases between. Germline loops: CDR1 KGHSH, CDR2 LQKENI. The CDR3: CASSPPERTDTQYF. The CDR3 DNA sequence: TGTGCCAGCTCACCACCGGAGAGAACAGATACGCAGTATTTT.

This clone was found a few times. DNA for the CDR3: TGTGCCAGCAGTCCCCTAACCACCTACGAGCAGTACTTC. This gives the protein CASSPLTTYEQYF. The chain combines TRBV2 with TRBJ2-7; D not resolved. V shed 5 bases and J shed 2 bases, with 10 bases lying between them. The CDR3 is 13 amino acids. The germline V gene has CDR1 SNHLY and CDR2 FYNNEI.

The rearrangement joins TRBV28 to TRBJ1-2; D might be TRBD1 (6 bases). The CDR3 is 16 residues long. The V and J ends lost 6 bases and 4 bases respectively, with 21 bases between them. Germline CDR1 reads MDHEN; CDR2 reads SYDVKM. CDR3 nucleotides: TGTGCCAGCAGCCGACCTCCGGACAGTAAAGCCTATGGCTACACCTTC. This translates into CASSRPPDSKAYGYTF.

The J gene is TRBJ2-5, the V gene TRBV29-1; 8 nucleotides line up with TRBD1. This CDR3 is built from 17 residues. V lost 7 bases and J lost 1; bases outside the gene matches: 17. From germline, CDR1 is SQVTM and CDR2 ANQGSEA. As DNA, the CDR3 is TGCAGCGCTTCACCGGGACAGGATTTTCGGTTCCAAGAGACCCAGTACTTC. Translated, it gives CSASPGQDFRFQETQYF.

V and J are TRBV27 and TRBJ1-1; D call uncertain. CDR3 length: 12 residues. V was trimmed by 6 bases and J by 6 bases, leaving 11 bases between them. The germline gives CDR1 MNHEY, CDR2 SMNVEV (reference sequence). The CDR3 bases are TGTGCCAGCAGCTCCAGGAGGTCTGAAGCTTTCTTT. Encoded protein: CASSSRRSEAFF.

This clone was seen ten or more times. The chain is built from TRBV23-1 and TRBJ2-3, with 10 bases that match TRBD2. TRBV23-1 is an ORF for which the function is uncertain. The V segment lost 2 bases and the J segment 2 bases; nucleotides outside the gene matches: 13. CDR3 length: 19 amino acids. CDR3 protein: CASSQTEAGGPYFTDTQYF. The CDR3 bases are TGCGCCAGCAGTCAAACGGAAGCGGGAGGGCCGTATTTCACAGATACGCAGTATTTT.

V is TRBV29-1 and J is TRBJ1-1; TRBD1 might be the D (5 bases). The CDR3 is made up of 15 amino acids. Germline loops: CDR1 SQVTM, CDR2 ANQGSEA. Trimming pared 4 bases from V and 1 base from J, leaving 16 bases between. The CDR3 DNA sequence: TGCAGCGTTGGCGGGGGGTGGGAACGGAACACTGAAGCTTTCTTT. This sequence encodes CSVGGGWERNTEAFF.

This chain links TRBV10-3 with TRBJ1-1, with D perhaps TRBD1 (6 bases). CDR3 length equals 16 residues. CDR1 ENHRY and CDR2 SYGVKD come from the germline V gene. V was pared by 6 bases and J by 5 bases, with 22 bases between. The CDR3 nucleotides are TGTGCCATCAGCCCTCGACAGGCCCAGGGGCATACTGAAGCTTTCTTT. Translating it yields CAISPRQAQGHTEAFF.

This sequence joins TRBV28 and TRBJ2-7; D gene unclear. The germline V gene has CDR1 MDHEN and CDR2 SYDVKM. CDR3 length: 13 amino acids. Trimming cost V 5 bases and J 4 bases, with 12 bases left between them. Here the CDR3 DNA reads TGTGCCAGCAGTCCTGACTGGCTTTACGAGCAGTACTTC. Amino acid sequence: CASSPDWLYEQYF.